This TCR beta chain was identified during a study of PD-1 blockade in classical Hodgkin lymphoma (dated by TCRdb to the early 2020s). Regarding the study in general: Nivolumab dosing was 3 mg/kg intravenously every 2 weeks, continuing until either disease progression or unacceptable toxicity. The study used TCR beta sequencing and CyTOF to define a peripheral blood immune signature of response to PD-1 blockade in classical Hodgkin lymphoma.

V loses 6 bases, J loses 1 base, and the germline ends lie 3 bases apart. The CDR3 holds 11 amino acids from the cysteine to the phenylalanine. This entry keeps only the CDR3 DNA: 33 bases, framed from base 1. CDR1 KGHSH and CDR2 LQKENI were looked up in the germline V gene. As for this clone: Its antigen target is currently unknown. The sample holds no much larger clone one base away, and base qualities are not on file. Other DNA sequences from this sample encode an identical CDR3 as well.

Genomic DNA was isolated using the Qiagen DNeasy kit from unsorted PBMCs as well as from negatively selected CD4+ and CD8+ fractions. Using primers that anneal to V and J segments, immunoSEQ multiplex PCR amplified the TCR beta CDR3 regions. A synthetic immune receptor repertoire was used to minimize amplification bias, and remaining bias was computationally removed after sequencing. Turning to the authors' computational methods: Custom Python scripts were used to quantify repertoire diversity as the Shannon entropy index. Unsorted, CD4+ and CD8+ repertoires were examined separately, except in combined analyses, for which CD4+ and CD8+ sequences were merged in silico. A clone counted as expanded when the clone's frequency after treatment rose at least 2-fold relative to C1D1, and clones undetected at baseline were given a pseudocount of 0.5. Singleton clones were defined as clones with 0 or 1 copy at C1D1, and non-singleton clones were defined as clones with 2 or more copies. By matching protein sequences in sorted samples from the same patient, clones expanded in unsorted samples were annotated as CD4+, CD8+ or unknown. Wilcoxon tests were applied to paired samples to test diversity changes from C1D1 to C4D1. In TCRdb, the immuneACCESS table is reduced to in-frame sequences with V and J assigned. These tables do not hold every clone; where another copy was compared, an unresolved V gene accounts for under half, and the others remain unexplained. V, J and clone size are those of that table, while D and trimming were read from the DNA. This sample has approximately 9,000 clones in its table, and approximately 88% of those were observed once. Jointly, the top ten make up 1.5% of the sample.

Study-wide findings and limitations: The study was limited to a single clinical trial cohort, and causes of repertoire differences, possibly disease activity or prior therapy, remained undefined. Trial patients achieving complete response had baseline diversity similar to newly diagnosed patients, whereas partial responders and progressors had significantly lower diversity. Diversity was lower in patients who began nivolumab less than 1 year after ASCT, so these patients were left out of later analyses to avoid confounding by immune reconstitution. Baseline TCR diversity was reported to be lower in newly diagnosed patients than in healthy donors, and even lower in relapsed/refractory patients. A significant rise by C4D1 was seen in CD4+ but not CD8+ TCR diversity (p=0.0027 vs p=0.16), with the rise being most apparent in complete responders (p=0.02).

The time point tag for this specimen amounts to: cycle 4 day 1 (C4D1), after more than 5 weeks of nivolumab. Relapse after autologous stem cell transplantation had occurred in all trial patients, and cohorts A, B and C were distinguished by prior brentuximab vedotin exposure. A Miltenyi CD4+ T cell isolation kit was used for magnetic negative selection to purify CD4+ T cells from thawed PBMCs. The trial cohort comprised 60 or so patients with relapsed/refractory classical Hodgkin lymphoma whose best overall responses were complete response, partial response or progressive disease. Single-agent nivolumab was administered to trial patients in the multi-cohort phase II CheckMate 205 trial. An independent review committee assessed best overall response by applying the 2007 International Working Group response criteria. Trial PBMCs were obtained immediately prior to nivolumab initiation (C1D1) and on therapy at cycle 2 day 1 and cycle 4 day 1. Peripheral blood was collected in 8 mL Vacutainer Cell Preparation Tubes, from which PBMCs were isolated by centrifugation and then cryopreserved. Purified CD4+ and CD8+ fractions were prepared only for cases with an additional available PBMC sample. Magnetically labelled cells were removed on LS columns in a quadroMACS separator, and the flow-through was collected as the purified fraction.

The chain is assembled from TRBV18 and TRBJ2-5, with the D gene not confidently named. Sequencing used CD4+ T cells from blood, obtained before the fourth cycle of nivolumab. This TCR was sampled from a human donor with classical Hodgkin lymphoma. The DNA sequence is TGTGCCAGCTCGCCCCAAGAGACCCAGTACTTC. This encodes CASSPQETQYF.